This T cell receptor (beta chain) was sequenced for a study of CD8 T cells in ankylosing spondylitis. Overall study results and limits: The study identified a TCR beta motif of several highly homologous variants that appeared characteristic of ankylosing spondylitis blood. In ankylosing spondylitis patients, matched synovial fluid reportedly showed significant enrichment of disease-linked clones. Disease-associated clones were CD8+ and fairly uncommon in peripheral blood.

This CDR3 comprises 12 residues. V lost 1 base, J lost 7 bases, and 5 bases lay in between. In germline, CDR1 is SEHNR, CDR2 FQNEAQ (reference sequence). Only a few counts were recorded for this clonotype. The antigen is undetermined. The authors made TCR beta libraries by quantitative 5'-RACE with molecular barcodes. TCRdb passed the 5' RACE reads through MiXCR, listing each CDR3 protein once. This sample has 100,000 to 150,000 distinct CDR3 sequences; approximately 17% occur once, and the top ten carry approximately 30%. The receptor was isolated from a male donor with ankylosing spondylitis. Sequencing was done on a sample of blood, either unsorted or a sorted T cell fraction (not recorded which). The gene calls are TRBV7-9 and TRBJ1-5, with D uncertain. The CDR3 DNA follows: TGTGCCAGCAGCTTAGAGAAGCAGCCCCAGCATTTT. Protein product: CASSLEKQPQHF.